These 3 T cell receptor beta chains originate from one sample sequenced in a study of T cells in women clearing cervical HPV infection. Data came from immunoSEQ multiplex PCR; TCRdb stores just in-frame clones and leaves some out. Its table records about 22,000 clones. Input material: blood buffy coat. The receptors stem from a woman between 18 and 69 years old with a cervical HPV16 infection that either progressed to CIN3+ or cleared (not recorded which).

The sequenced CDR3 bases are TGCAGTGCTAGAGATAACAGCGGGCGTAACAATGAG. This sequence encodes CSARDNSGRNNE. The full CDR3 is CSARDNSGRNNEQFF. The J gene is TRBJ2-1, the V gene TRBV20-1, with TRBD2 as a possible D gene (6 bases). The missing CDR3 end, 3 residues past where the read stops, is filled in from the germline J gene. CDR1 and CDR2 (germline): DFQATT, SNEGSKA (reference sequence). This CDR3 is 15 amino acids long. Trimming took off 0 bases at V and 5 bases at J, with 14 bases between the two ends.

Regarding this clone: The read halts 3 residues ahead of the CDR3 end, with the missing end drawn from the germline J gene. The V call is TRBV12-3 or TRBV12-4, the J call TRBJ2-1; 12 bases align to TRBD2. The CDR3 has 15 residues. J gave up 6 bases and V 5 bases, and 5 bases lay outside the gene matches. The CDR3 is CASSRGLAGSNEQFF. Partial CDR3 DNA: TGTGCCAGCAGTAGGGGACTAGCGGGTAGCAATGAG.

With respect to this clone: The observed sequence ends 3 residues before the CDR3 terminus, with the missing tail filled in from the germline J gene. The chain joins TRBV5-4 to TRBJ2-2; the D is unclear. The germline V and J ends were trimmed by 7 bases and 5 bases, with 9 bases remaining between them. The CDR3 extends over 12 amino acids. Per the germline V gene, CDR1 is SGHNT and CDR2 is YYREEE (reference sequence). CDR3 in amino acids: CASGPSTGELFF. CDR3 DNA (partial): TGTGCCAGCGGCCCTTCAACCGGGGAG.